One sample yielded the 28 T cell receptor beta chains listed below, sequenced in a study of blood T cells in healthy people across ages. A J-beta primer mix and a sample-barcoded 5' primer were used in a second PCR of about 7 to 11 cycles. TCRdb re-called the 5' RACE reads with MiXCR, one entry per CDR3 protein. The sample has 650,000 to 950,000 distinct CDR3 sequences; 40% to 50% are singletons. The sample consisted of blood. These receptor sequences come from a man in his sixties in good health.

The V gene is TRBV6-2 or TRBV6-3, the J gene TRBJ1-1; D is uncertain. This CDR3 is 14 amino acids long. Per germline, CDR1 MNHEY and CDR2 SVGEGT. Trimming removed 5 bases at V and 1 base at J, with 11 bases between. CDR3 loop: CASSPAHRNTEAFF. The CDR3 nucleotides are TGTGCCAGCAGTCCGGCACACAGGAACACTGAAGCTTTCTTT.

CDR3 sequence reads: CAWSMVQGTDTQYF. DNA of the CDR3: TGTGCCTGGAGTATGGTACAGGGCACAGATACGCAGTATTTT. The chain is built from TRBV30 and TRBJ2-3; a possible D gene is TRBD1 (5 bases). CDR1 is GTSNPN, CDR2 SVGIG, per germline (reference sequence). The CDR3 spans 14 residues. Trimming removed 2 bases from V and 1 base from J, with 10 bases in between.

This clonotype was found a few times. The V and J genes are TRBV6-2 or TRBV6-3 and TRBJ2-1; D unclear. Per germline, CDR1 MNHEY and CDR2 SVGEGT. V dropped 3 bases and J dropped 9 bases, with 9 bases sitting between them. CDR3 size: 12 residues. CDR3 DNA sequence: TGTGCCAGCAGTTATGTGCGGAGTGAGCAGTTCTTC. Protein sequence: CASSYVRSEQFF.

The CDR3 loop reads CSARDLNYGDTFSPLHF. The CDR3 DNA is TGCAGTGCTAGAGATTTAAATTACGGGGACACGTTTTCACCCCTCCACTTT. V and J are TRBV20-1 and TRBJ1-6; maybe TRBD1 (6 bases). Germline-derived CDR1 and CDR2 are DFQATT and SNEGSKA (reference sequence). This CDR3 is built from 17 residues. V lost 0 bases to trimming and J lost 9 bases, with 21 bases between them.

This clonotype has more than one count but fewer than ten. The genes are TRBV28 and TRBJ2-5, with D maybe TRBD1 (5 bases). The CDR3 consists of 15 residues. The germline V gene encodes CDR1 MDHEN and CDR2 SYDVKM. V was clipped by 7 bases and J by 8 bases, with 23 bases between them. CDR3: CASKNRKNLINTQYF. The CDR3 DNA sequence: TGTGCCAGCAAAAACAGGAAAAACCTCATAAACACCCAGTACTTC.

This clonotype was seen a few times. This chain joins TRBV6-6 and TRBJ1-2, with a weak D call TRBD1 (5 bases). Trimming stripped 2 bases from V and 5 bases from J, with 9 bases between. This CDR3 comprises 13 residues. Germline-derived CDR1 and CDR2 are MNHNY and SVGAGI (reference sequence). In DNA form, the CDR3 reads TGTGCCAGCAGTTACGGGGGAACATATGGCTACACCTTC. It encodes CASSYGGTYGYTF.

The chain carries TRBV4-3 and TRBJ2-3, with a possible D match to TRBD2 (6 bases). This CDR3 is built from 15 residues. V gave up 2 bases and J gave up 0 bases, with 9 bases separating them. The germline gives CDR1 LGHNA, CDR2 YSLEER. CDR3 loop: CASSQQEGSTDTQYF. The CDR3 nucleotides are TGCGCCAGCAGCCAACAGGAGGGGAGCACAGATACGCAGTATTTT.

This clonotype was counted a few times. The chain recombines TRBV6-1 with TRBJ1-2; D remains unclear. Between the trimmed V and J ends, which lost 8 bases and 0 bases, there was a span of 13 bases. The CDR3 is made up of 14 amino acids. Germline values: CDR1 MNHNS, CDR2 SASEGT. In nucleotides, the CDR3 is TGTGCCAGCGCCCCGGATACGGCTAACTATGGCTACACCTTC. This gives the protein CASAPDTANYGYTF.

The chain is built from TRBV7-9 and TRBJ1-4; 7 bases are shared with TRBD1. Germline assignment: CDR1 SEHNR and CDR2 FQNEAQ (reference sequence). Trimming took 4 bases from V and 5 from J; bases not matched to a gene: 10. The CDR3 loop spans 16 amino acids. CDR3 DNA sequence: TGTGCCAGCAGCTCTCCTCAGGACAGGCCAAATGAAAAACTGTTTTTT. Translation: CASSSPQDRPNEKLFF.

This sequence joins TRBV6-2 or TRBV6-3 and TRBJ1-1; no clear D. This CDR3 is built from 14 residues. V lost 7 bases and J lost 0, with 12 bases in between. Germline V gene lookup returns CDR1 MNHEY and CDR2 SVGEGT. The chain's CDR3 is CASTIASLNTEAFF. CDR3 bases: TGTGCCAGCACTATCGCAAGTTTGAACACTGAAGCTTTCTTT.

The rearrangement links TRBV10-2 to TRBJ1-6; 7 positions agree with TRBD1. The CDR3 sequence is 12 residues long. Germline trimming cut 6 bases from V and 11 bases from J; bases unmatched to any gene: 4. CDR1 and CDR2 (germline): WSHSY, SAAADI. For the CDR3, the DNA is TGCGCCAGCAGGACAGGGTCGACACCCCTCCACTTT. Encoded protein: CASRTGSTPLHF.

A few counts support this clonotype. This chain links TRBV6-2 or TRBV6-3 with TRBJ2-1, with 13 bases matching TRBD2. The CDR3 is 15 amino acids. Germline-derived CDR1 and CDR2 are MNHEY and SVGEGT. Unmatched junction bases numbered 9, after V lost 7 bases and J lost 9 bases. CDR3 loop: CASTQLAGGPGEQFF. The CDR3 coding sequence is TGTGCCAGCACCCAACTAGCGGGGGGGCCTGGTGAGCAGTTCTTC.

This clonotype was observed many times. CDR3 loop: CASRMRALAKNIQYF. CDR3 nucleotides: TGTGCCAGCAGGATGAGGGCCTTAGCCAAAAACATTCAGTACTTC. The chain employs TRBV6-2 or TRBV6-3 and TRBJ2-4, with a possible D match to TRBD2 (5 bases). Germline CDR1 MNHEY, CDR2 SVGEGT. Deletions cut 6 bases from V and 0 bases from J, with 12 bases between. The CDR3 extends over 15 amino acids.

V usage is TRBV7-8 and J usage is TRBJ2-3, with D possibly being TRBD1 (6 bases). The CDR3 contains 15 residues. Germline V gives CDR1 SGHVS, CDR2 FQNEAQ. The V and J ends lost 5 bases and 6 bases respectively, with 18 bases between them. CDR3 DNA: TGTGCCAGCAGCCCCAGGACAGCCCCTGTTGATACGCAGTATTTT. It codes for CASSPRTAPVDTQYF.

The chain employs TRBV7-2 and TRBJ2-7, with TRBD2 identical over 12 bases. V lost 4 bases, J lost 0 bases, and 10 bases stayed unmatched. CDR3 length: 18 amino acids. The germline gives CDR1 SGHTA, CDR2 FQGNSA. CDR3 sequence reads: CASSSQPPGLAGSYEQYF. CDR3 nucleotide sequence: TGTGCCAGCAGCTCCCAACCTCCGGGACTAGCGGGCTCCTACGAGCAGTACTTC. The full variable domain, rest sourced from reference TRBV7-2 and TRBJ2-7, is GAGVSQSPSNKVTEKGKDVELRCDPISGHTALYWYRQSLGQGLEFLIYFQGNSAPDKSGLPSDRFSAERTGGSVSTLTIQRTQQEDSAVYLCASSSQPPGLAGSYEQYFGPGTRLTVT.

The chain is built from TRBV20-1 and TRBJ2-3; 11 nucleotides match TRBD2. CDR1 is DFQATT, CDR2 SNEGSKA, per germline (reference sequence). This CDR3 contains 16 residues. V shed 2 bases and J 4 bases; nucleotides not matched to a gene: 8. The DNA for the CDR3 is TGCAGTGCTAGACGTAGCGGGGGGGCAGGGGCAGATACGCAGTATTTT. Its translation is CSARRSGGAGADTQYF.

V and J are TRBV12-3 or TRBV12-4 and TRBJ1-2, with 8 bases aligning to TRBD1. The CDR3 loop spans 13 amino acids. Trimming took 6 bases from V and 10 from J; bases not matched to a gene: 10. Here the CDR3 reads CASSDTGGNDYTF. CDR3 in DNA: TGTGCCAGCAGCGATACAGGGGGAAATGACTACACCTTC.

Written as DNA, the CDR3 is TGTGCCAGCGGCTCCCTTCGGGGGGTCCAAGAGACCCAGTACTTC. Amino acids: CASGSLRGVQETQYF. The V and J genes are TRBV7-2 and TRBJ2-5, with TRBD2 matching 7 bases. With V trimmed by 8 bases and J by 1 base, 10 bases remained unmatched. The CDR3 contains 15 residues. The germline V gene has CDR1 SGHTA and CDR2 FQGNSA.

The gene calls are TRBV2 and TRBJ2-1; perhaps TRBD1 as D (5 bases). This CDR3 has 17 amino acids. V dropped 0 bases and J dropped 8 bases, with 20 bases sitting between them. Germline V gene lookup returns CDR1 SNHLY and CDR2 FYNNEI. CDR3 nucleotide sequence: TGTGCCAGCAGTGAAGCGCTTCAAGGACACCCATACCATGAGCAGTTCTTC. Its translation is CASSEALQGHPYHEQFF.

This chain links TRBV5-1 with TRBJ2-6; unclear D gene. Per germline, CDR1 SGHRS and CDR2 YFSETQ. V lost 1 base and J 2 bases, leaving 10 bases between the germline ends. The CDR3 has 16 amino acids. The CDR3 DNA is TGCGCCAGCAGCTTGTGGCAAACTCCTGGGGCCAACGTCCTGACTTTC. It is translated as CASSLWQTPGANVLTF.

The chain is built from TRBV20-1 and TRBJ2-1, with no clear D. CDR1 and CDR2 (germline): DFQATT, SNEGSKA (reference sequence). The CDR3 runs to 18 residues. V was shortened by 6 bases and J by 3 bases, with 27 bases between the two germline ends. CDR3 amino acids: CSAHLGLGPSGDYNEQFF. CDR3 DNA: TGCAGTGCCCACCTCGGGTTGGGCCCCTCCGGCGACTACAATGAGCAGTTCTTC.

This clonotype has only a few counts. The V call is TRBV4-3, the J call TRBJ2-3; D not certain. The germline V and J ends were trimmed by 1 base and 6 bases, with 8 bases remaining between them. The CDR3 length is 13 residues. Per the germline V gene, CDR1 is LGHNA and CDR2 is YSLEER. CDR3 amino acids: CASSQVELDTQYF. CDR3 bases: TGCGCCAGCAGCCAAGTGGAGTTGGATACGCAGTATTTT.

This rearrangement joins TRBV2 to TRBJ2-7; no clear D gene. TRBJ2-5 explains the end of the DNA better; the J call may be wrong. The CDR3 loop spans 14 amino acids. Germline V gene data show CDR1 as SNHLY and CDR2 as FYNNEI. CDR3 amino acids: CASIYSRSGETQYF. CDR3 coding DNA: TGTGCCAGCATATACAGCCGGTCCGGGGAGACCCAGTACTTC.

The chain links TRBV6-5 to TRBJ1-2; D might be TRBD1 (6 bases). CDR3 length equals 15 residues. Per germline, CDR1 MNHEY and CDR2 SVGAGI. V lost 0 bases to trimming and J lost 8 bases, with 16 bases between them. For the CDR3, the DNA is TGTGCCAGCAGTTACTCTTCGGGGGCTTCTGGCGGCTACACCTTC. Its protein product is CASSYSSGASGGYTF.

This clonotype was picked up many times. A read error may produce the germline difference seen at one junction end. The rearrangement joins TRBV6-2 or TRBV6-3 to TRBJ2-2; 8 bases line up with TRBD1. The CDR3 loop spans 15 amino acids. Germline loops: CDR1 MNHEY, CDR2 SVGEGT. CDR3: CASARTGPNPGELFF. The CDR3 DNA sequence: TGTGCCAGCGCCAGGACAGGGCCGAACCCCGGGGAGCTGTTTTTT.

The genes are TRBV28 and TRBJ2-1; tentatively, D is TRBD1 or TRBD2 (6 bases each). This CDR3 contains 14 residues. The V end was cut by 3 bases, the J end by 7 bases, with 13 bases between. Germline CDR1 reads MDHEN; CDR2 reads SYDVKM. The CDR3 here is CASSFPSGANEQFF. DNA for the CDR3: TGTGCCAGCAGTTTCCCCTCGGGGGCAAATGAGCAGTTCTTC.

V is TRBV27 and J is TRBJ2-1; D uncertain. Judging by the DNA end, TRBJ2-7 fits better; the J call may be wrong. Germline-derived CDR1 and CDR2 are MNHEY and SMNVEV (reference sequence). The CDR3 runs to 16 residues. The CDR3 region has the DNA TGTGCCAGCAGTTTAGCAGCTTTGAGCTCCTACAATGAGCAGTACTTC. It specifies CASSLAALSSYNEQYF.

The rearrangement joins TRBV27 to TRBJ2-5, with D perhaps matching TRBD1 or TRBD2 (5 bases each). There are 15 residues in the CDR3. Germline CDR1 and CDR2: MNHEY and SMNVEV (reference sequence). With 8 bases removed from V and 5 bases from J, the gap between germline ends came to 21 bases. The CDR3 DNA is TGTGCCAGCCAGTTTACGGGGCGACCGGGCGAGACCCAGTACTTC. This translates into CASQFTGRPGETQYF.